Below are 10 T cell receptor beta chains sequenced from a single sample in a study of early T cells in non-severe SARS-CoV-2 infection. TCRdb itself ran the 5' RACE reads through MiXCR, one entry per CDR3 protein. The sample carries about 19,000 distinct CDR3 sequences, around 4.4% recorded once. Sequencing input: whole blood. These receptors were taken from an adult who was a healthcare worker with PCR-confirmed SARS-CoV-2 infection or an uninfected control (not recorded which).

A note on this clonotype: A much bigger clone sits one base away, suggesting this may be a read error. The V call is TRBV11-2, the J call TRBJ2-2, with 7 positions matching TRBD1. This CDR3 comprises 15 residues. Germline CDR1 reads SGHAT; CDR2 reads FQNNGV. The CDR3 nucleotides read TGTGCCAGCAGTCAGGACAGGTTAAACACCGGGGAGCCGTTTTTT. Protein: CASSQDRLNTGEPFF.

This clonotype has ten or more counts. This rearrangement joins TRBV7-6 to TRBJ2-6; D remains unclear. V lost 1 base and J lost 4, with 5 bases in between. CDR3 size: 14 residues. CDR1 and CDR2 from the germline V gene are SGHVS and FNYEAQ. The CDR3 loop is CASSLVAGANVLTF. The CDR3 region has the DNA TGTGCCAGCAGCTTAGTCGCGGGGGCCAACGTCCTGACTTTC.

At least ten counts were recorded for this clonotype. The V gene is TRBV4-2, the J gene TRBJ2-3; TRBD2 aligns across 15 bases. The CDR3 totals 17 residues. Germline V gene sequence: CDR1 LGHNA, CDR2 YNFKEQ. V was pared by 4 bases and J by 3 bases, with 5 bases of the junction left unmatched. The CDR3 nucleotides are TGTGCCAGCAGCCTCAGGACTAGCGGGGGGGAAACAGATACGCAGTATTTT. It yields the protein CASSLRTSGGETDTQYF.

Note on this clonotype: A much larger clone sits a single nucleotide away, making a read error possible. This chain connects TRBV7-2 to TRBJ1-6; TRBD1 might be the D (6 bases). This CDR3 is built from 14 residues. Germline lookup yields CDR1 SGHTA and CDR2 FQGNSA. CDR3 protein: CASSFRGANSPIHF. In nucleotides, the CDR3 is TGTGCCAGCAGCTTCAGGGGAGCTAATTCACCCATCCACTTT.

This clonotype was recorded many times. This sequence joins TRBV11-1 and TRBJ2-3, with D maybe TRBD2 (6 bases). Per the germline V gene, CDR1 is SGHAT and CDR2 is FQDESV (reference sequence). Trimming stripped 4 bases from V and 1 base from J, with 9 bases between. This CDR3 has 14 amino acids. Here the CDR3 reads CASSWGLRTDTQYF. CDR3 DNA sequence: TGTGCCAGCAGCTGGGGACTCCGCACAGATACGCAGTATTTT.

This clonotype has at least ten counts. A junction end diverges from the germline sequence, so it may reflect a read error. This chain connects TRBV7-7 to TRBJ2-5; D is undetermined. In germline, CDR1 is SSHAT, CDR2 FNYEAQ (reference sequence). The CDR3 spans 13 residues. CDR3 nucleotides: TGTGCTAGCAGCTTAGAGAGGCAAGAGACCCAGTACTTC. Protein: CASSLERQETQYF.

The chain combines TRBV18 with TRBJ2-7; 9 bases map to TRBD1. Germline-derived CDR1 and CDR2 are KGHSH and LQKENI. The J segment lost 5 bases and the V segment lost 4 bases, leaving 18 bases of the junction unmatched. The CDR3 sequence is 18 residues long. CDR3 bases: TGTGCCAGCTCACAACCGGGACAGGGTTTTTCAAATTTCAACGAGCAGTACTTC. This codes for CASSQPGQGFSNFNEQYF.

This clonotype has a count of ten or more. V gene TRBV19 combines with J gene TRBJ1-5, with 7 bases identical to TRBD1. Per the germline V gene, CDR1 is LNHDA and CDR2 is SQIVND (reference sequence). This CDR3 spans 16 amino acids. The junction had 6 bases not matched to a gene; V was cut back by 3 bases and J by 1 base. The CDR3 DNA follows: TGTGCCAGTAGTATCCCGAGACAGGGAAGCAATCAGCCCCAGCATTTT. This codes for CASSIPRQGSNQPQHF.

In this sample, this clonotype turned up many times. The rearrangement joins TRBV6-6 to TRBJ2-3, with D unresolved. Per germline, CDR1 MNHNY and CDR2 SVGAGI (reference sequence). The length of the CDR3 is 11 residues. V lost 5 bases and J 3 bases, leaving 3 bases between the germline ends. The CDR3 DNA sequence: TGTGCCAGCAGTAGGACAGATACGCAGTATTTT. Its translation: CASSRTDTQYF.

Many counts were recorded for this clonotype. The V call is TRBV18, the J call TRBJ2-5; D ambiguous. The length of the CDR3 is 14 residues. The ends were cut back, 3 bases at V and 4 bases at J, with 12 bases in the middle. Per the germline V gene, CDR1 is KGHSH and CDR2 is LQKENI. CDR3 nucleotides: TGTGCCAGCTCACCGGTGGGGTCGGCAGAGACCCAGTACTTC. Protein: CASSPVGSAETQYF.